These T cell receptor beta chains were read from a single sample in a study of blood T cell repertoires in COVID-19. The table came from immunoSEQ multiplex PCR; TCRdb's copy has only in-frame clones and leaves some out. The table includes under 350,000 clones, roughly 90% detected once. The sample was peripheral blood. The receptors were gathered from a middle-aged man with acute or convalescent COVID-19. CDR3s include the opening cysteine and the closing phenylalanine or tryptophan. Fields, in order: V gene, clone size, J gene, D gene, CDR3 protein, CDR3 DNA. D genes are given only for firm matches. The listing skips clone size in some rows; elsewhere it reads once, few, many or a size class.

v_call: TRBV5-1
clone_size: NA
j_call: TRBJ1-1
d_call: NA
cdr3_aa: CASSSTRENTEAFF
cdr3_nt: TGCGCCAGCAGCTCGACCCGGGAGAACACTGAAGCTTTCTTT

v_call: TRBV11-2
clone_size: NA
j_call: TRBJ2-2
d_call: TRBD2
cdr3_aa: CASSSKDGRVGELFF
cdr3_nt: TGTGCCAGCAGCTCTAAAGACGGGAGGGTCGGGGAGCTGTTTTTT

v_call: TRBV7-8
clone_size: NA
j_call: TRBJ1-2
d_call: TRBD1
cdr3_aa: CASTRDRVPQPYGYTF
cdr3_nt: TGTGCCAGCACTAGGGACAGGGTCCCTCAACCCTATGGCTACACCTTC

v_call: TRBV4-1
clone_size: NA
j_call: TRBJ2-7
d_call: NA
cdr3_aa: CASSQGQDGWEQYF
cdr3_nt: TGCGCCAGCAGCCAAGGACAGGATGGTTGGGAGCAGTACTTC

v_call: TRBV20-1
clone_size: NA
j_call: TRBJ2-1
d_call: NA
cdr3_aa: CSASYGFNEQFF
cdr3_nt: TGCAGTGCTAGTTACGGGTTTAATGAGCAGTTCTTC

v_call: TRBV29-1
clone_size: NA
j_call: TRBJ1-2
d_call: NA
cdr3_aa: CSVRRRDGYTF
cdr3_nt: TGCAGCGTTCGGAGGCGTGATGGCTACACCTTC

v_call: TRBV6-6
clone_size: NA
j_call: TRBJ1-5
d_call: TRBD1
cdr3_aa: CASSYSDRIGPQHF
cdr3_nt: TGTGCCAGCAGTTACTCGGACAGGATAGGGCCCCAGCATTTT

v_call: TRBV28
clone_size: NA
j_call: TRBJ2-4
d_call: TRBD2
cdr3_aa: CASSPGRVKNIQYF
cdr3_nt: TGTGCCAGCAGCCCAGGGAGGGTCAAAAACATTCAGTACTTC

v_call: TRBV6-6
clone_size: NA
j_call: TRBJ1-1
d_call: TRBD1
cdr3_aa: CASSAGQGGEAFF
cdr3_nt: TGTGCCAGCAGTGCGGGACAGGGAGGTGAAGCTTTCTTT

v_call: TRBV5-4
clone_size: NA
j_call: TRBJ2-7
d_call: TRBD1
cdr3_aa: CASSVGQAYEQYF
cdr3_nt: TGTGCCAGCAGTGTAGGACAGGCCTACGAGCAGTACTTC

v_call: TRBV6-1
clone_size: NA
j_call: TRBJ1-1
d_call: NA
cdr3_aa: CASSEVGATEAFF
cdr3_nt: TGTGCCAGCAGTGAAGTAGGGGCGACTGAAGCTTTCTTT

v_call: TRBV5-1
clone_size: NA
j_call: TRBJ1-2
d_call: NA
cdr3_aa: CASHPGGRGGYGYTF
cdr3_nt: TGCGCCAGCCACCCGGGAGGCAGGGGAGGCTATGGCTACACCTTC

v_call: TRBV6-1
clone_size: few
j_call: TRBJ1-2
d_call: NA
cdr3_aa: CASSEGGGYYGYTF
cdr3_nt: TGTGCCAGCAGTGAAGGGGGGGGCTACTATGGCTACACCTTC

v_call: TRBV10-3
clone_size: NA
j_call: TRBJ1-1
d_call: TRBD1
cdr3_aa: CATTQTGENTEAFF
cdr3_nt: TGTGCCACGACGCAAACAGGGGAAAACACTGAAGCTTTCTTT

v_call: TRBV12-5
clone_size: NA
j_call: TRBJ2-1
d_call: NA
cdr3_aa: CASGLVLAGSSYNEQFF
cdr3_nt: TGTGCTAGTGGTTTGGTACTGGCGGGGAGCTCCTACAATGAGCAGTTCTTC

v_call: TRBV19
clone_size: once
j_call: TRBJ1-3
d_call: TRBD1
cdr3_aa: CASSVDRGVSGNTIYF
cdr3_nt: TGTGCCAGTAGCGTTGACAGGGGGGTTTCTGGAAACACCATATATTTT

v_call: TRBV3-1/TRBV3-2
clone_size: once
j_call: TRBJ1-6
d_call: NA
cdr3_aa: CASSQGGTYNSPLHF
cdr3_nt: TGTGCCAGCAGCCAGGGGGGAACCTATAATTCACCCCTCCACTTT

v_call: TRBV5-8
clone_size: NA
j_call: TRBJ2-1
d_call: TRBD1
cdr3_aa: CASSAGTGGFLSYNEQFF
cdr3_nt: TGTGCCAGCAGCGCCGGGACAGGCGGCTTCCTCTCCTACAATGAGCAGTTCTTC